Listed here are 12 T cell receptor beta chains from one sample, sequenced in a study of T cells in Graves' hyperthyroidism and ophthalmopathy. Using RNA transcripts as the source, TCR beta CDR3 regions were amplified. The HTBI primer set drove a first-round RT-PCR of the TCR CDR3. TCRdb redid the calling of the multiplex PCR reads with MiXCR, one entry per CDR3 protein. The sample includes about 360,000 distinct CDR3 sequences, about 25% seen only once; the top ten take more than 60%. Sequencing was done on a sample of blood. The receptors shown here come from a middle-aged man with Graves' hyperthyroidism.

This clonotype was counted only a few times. The CDR3 nucleotides read TGTGCCAGCAGCCAAACCAACAGGGCCGTGGGGGAGACCCAGTACTTC. Translating it yields CASSQTNRAVGETQYF. The chain uses TRBV14 and TRBJ2-5; D perhaps matches TRBD1 (6 bases). Per the germline V gene, CDR1 is SGHDN and CDR2 is FVKESK. This CDR3 has 16 residues. V was shortened by 2 bases and J by 5 bases, with 18 bases between the two germline ends. The full variable domain, in which reference TRBV14 and TRBJ2-5 provide the parts outside the CDR3, is EAGVTQFPSHSVIEKGQTVTLRCDPISGHDNLYWYRRVMGKEIKFLLHFVKESKQDESGMPNNRFLAERTGGTYSTLKVQPAELEDSGVYFCASSQTNRAVGETQYFGPGTRLLVL.

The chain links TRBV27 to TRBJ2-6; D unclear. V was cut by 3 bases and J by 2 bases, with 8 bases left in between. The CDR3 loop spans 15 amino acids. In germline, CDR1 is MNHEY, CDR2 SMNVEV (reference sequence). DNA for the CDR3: TGTGCCAGCAGTTTTGCCTCCACTGGGGCCAACGTCCTGACTTTC. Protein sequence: CASSFASTGANVLTF. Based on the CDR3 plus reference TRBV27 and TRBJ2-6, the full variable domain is EAQVTQNPRYLITVTGKKLTVTCSQNMNHEYMSWYRQDPGLGLRQIYYSMNVEVTDKGDVPEGYKVSRKEKRNFPLILESPSPNQTSLYFCASSFASTGANVLTFGAGSRLTVL.

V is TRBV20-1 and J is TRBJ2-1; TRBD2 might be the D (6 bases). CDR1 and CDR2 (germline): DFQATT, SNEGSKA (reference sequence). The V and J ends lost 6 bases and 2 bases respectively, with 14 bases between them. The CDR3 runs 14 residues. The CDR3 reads CSAAPGLPYNEQFF. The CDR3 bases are TGCAGTGCAGCGCCGGGACTTCCCTACAATGAGCAGTTCTTC.

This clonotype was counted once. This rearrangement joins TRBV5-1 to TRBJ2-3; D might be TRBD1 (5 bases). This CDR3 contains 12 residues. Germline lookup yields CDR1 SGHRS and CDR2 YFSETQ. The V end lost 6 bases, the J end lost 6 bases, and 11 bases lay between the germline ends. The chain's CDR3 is CASNQGLDTQYF. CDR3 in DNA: TGCGCCAGCAACCAGGGATTGGATACGCAGTATTTT.

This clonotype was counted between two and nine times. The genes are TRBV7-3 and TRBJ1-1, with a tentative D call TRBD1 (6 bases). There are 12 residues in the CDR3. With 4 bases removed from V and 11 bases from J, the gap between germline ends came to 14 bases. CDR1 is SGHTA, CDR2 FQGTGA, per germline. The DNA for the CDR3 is TGTGCCAGCAGCTCGGGCAGGGGTGCGGCTTTCTTT. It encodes CASSSGRGAAFF.

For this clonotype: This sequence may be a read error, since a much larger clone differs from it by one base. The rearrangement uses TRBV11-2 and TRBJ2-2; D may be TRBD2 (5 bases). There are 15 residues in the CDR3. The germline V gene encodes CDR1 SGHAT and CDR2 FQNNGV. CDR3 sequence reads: CASSATPTGPGELVF. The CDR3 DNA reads TGTGCCAGCAGCGCTACGCCGACCGGGCCCGGGGAGCTGGTTTTT.

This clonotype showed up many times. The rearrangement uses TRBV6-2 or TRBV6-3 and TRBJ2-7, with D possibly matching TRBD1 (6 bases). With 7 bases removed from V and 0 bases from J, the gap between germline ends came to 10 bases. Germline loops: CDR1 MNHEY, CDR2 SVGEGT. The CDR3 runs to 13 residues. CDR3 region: CASTKDSSYEQYF. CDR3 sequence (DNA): TGTGCCAGCACCAAGGACAGCTCCTACGAGCAGTACTTC.

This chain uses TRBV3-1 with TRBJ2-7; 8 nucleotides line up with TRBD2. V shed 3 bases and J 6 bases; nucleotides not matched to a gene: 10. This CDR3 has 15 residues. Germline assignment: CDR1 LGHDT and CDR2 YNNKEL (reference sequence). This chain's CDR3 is CASSQGGTRRSEQYF. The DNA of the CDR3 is TGTGCCAGCAGCCAGGGGGGGACTAGACGCTCCGAGCAGTACTTC.

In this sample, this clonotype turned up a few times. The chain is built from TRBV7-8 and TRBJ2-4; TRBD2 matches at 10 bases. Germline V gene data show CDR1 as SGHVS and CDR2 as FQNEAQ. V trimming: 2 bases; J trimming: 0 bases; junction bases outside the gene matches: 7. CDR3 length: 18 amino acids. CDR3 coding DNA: TGTGCCAGCAGCTTACGCTCTAGCGGGAGTGGAGCCAAAAACATTCAGTACTTC. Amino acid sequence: CASSLRSSGSGAKNIQYF.

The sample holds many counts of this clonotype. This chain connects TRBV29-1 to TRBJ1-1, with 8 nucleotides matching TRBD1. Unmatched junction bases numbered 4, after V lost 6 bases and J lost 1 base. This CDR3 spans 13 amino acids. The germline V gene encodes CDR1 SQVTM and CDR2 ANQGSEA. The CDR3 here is CSVGQGPNTEAFF. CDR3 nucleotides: TGCAGCGTAGGACAGGGTCCGAACACTGAAGCTTTCTTT.

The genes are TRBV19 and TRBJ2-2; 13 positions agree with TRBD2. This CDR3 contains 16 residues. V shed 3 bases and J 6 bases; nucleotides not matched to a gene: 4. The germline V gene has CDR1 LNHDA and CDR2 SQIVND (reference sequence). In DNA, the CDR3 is TGTGCCAGTAGTATTCTTGGACTAGCGGGAGCCGGGGAGCTGTTTTTT. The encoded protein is CASSILGLAGAGELFF. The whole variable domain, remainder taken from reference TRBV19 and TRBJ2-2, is DGGITQSPKYLFRKEGQNVTLSCEQNLNHDAMYWYRQDPGQGLRLIYYSQIVNDFQKGDIAEGYSVSREKKESFPLTVTSAQKNPTAFYLCASSILGLAGAGELFFGEGSRLTVL.

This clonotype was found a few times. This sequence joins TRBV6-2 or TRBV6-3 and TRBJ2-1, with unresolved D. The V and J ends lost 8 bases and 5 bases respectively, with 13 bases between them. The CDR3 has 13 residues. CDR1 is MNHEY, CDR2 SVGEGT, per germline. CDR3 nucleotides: TGTGCCAGCTCGGCGACTCCCAACAATGAGCAGTTCTTC. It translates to CASSATPNNEQFF.